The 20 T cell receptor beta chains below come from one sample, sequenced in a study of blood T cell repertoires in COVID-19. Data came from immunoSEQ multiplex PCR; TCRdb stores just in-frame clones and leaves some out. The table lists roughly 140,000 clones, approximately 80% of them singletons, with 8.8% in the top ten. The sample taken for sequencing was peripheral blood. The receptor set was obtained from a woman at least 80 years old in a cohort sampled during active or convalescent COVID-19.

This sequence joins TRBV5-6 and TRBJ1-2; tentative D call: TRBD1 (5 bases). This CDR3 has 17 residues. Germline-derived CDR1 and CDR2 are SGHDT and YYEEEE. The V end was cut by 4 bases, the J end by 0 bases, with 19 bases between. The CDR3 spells CASSHRNRQRTNYGYTF. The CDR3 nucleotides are TGTGCCAGCAGCCACAGGAACCGTCAGAGAACTAACTATGGCTACACCTTC.

CDR3 amino acids: CASSLSHRAPYGYTF. CDR3 coding DNA: TGTGCCAGCAGTTTATCCCACAGGGCACCCTATGGCTACACCTTC. V gene TRBV28 combines with J gene TRBJ1-2; D might be TRBD1 (6 bases). The CDR3 consists of 15 residues. Germline assignment: CDR1 MDHEN and CDR2 SYDVKM. V lost 1 base to trimming and J lost 4 bases, with 13 bases between them.

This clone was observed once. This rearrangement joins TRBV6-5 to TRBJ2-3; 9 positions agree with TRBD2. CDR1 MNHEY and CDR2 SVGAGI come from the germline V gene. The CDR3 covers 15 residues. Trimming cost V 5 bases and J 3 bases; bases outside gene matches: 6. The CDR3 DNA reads TGTGCCAGCAGTAGACTAGCGGCACATACAGATACGCAGTATTTT. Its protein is CASSRLAAHTDTQYF.

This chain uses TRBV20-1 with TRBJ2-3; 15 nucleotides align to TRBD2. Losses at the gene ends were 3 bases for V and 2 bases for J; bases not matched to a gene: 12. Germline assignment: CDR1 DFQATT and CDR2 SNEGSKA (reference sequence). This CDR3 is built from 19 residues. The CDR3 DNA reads TGCAGTGCTAGTCCCCCGGGACTAGCGGGGGGCCGTTACACAGATACGCAGTATTTT. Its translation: CSASPPGLAGGRYTDTQYF.

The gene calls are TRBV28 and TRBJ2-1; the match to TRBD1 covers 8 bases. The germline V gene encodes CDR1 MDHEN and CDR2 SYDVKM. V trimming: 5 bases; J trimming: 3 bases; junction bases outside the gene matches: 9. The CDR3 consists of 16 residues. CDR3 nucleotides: TGTGCCAGCAGTACGCGACAGGGGCGAAACTACAATGAGCAGTTCTTC. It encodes CASSTRQGRNYNEQFF.

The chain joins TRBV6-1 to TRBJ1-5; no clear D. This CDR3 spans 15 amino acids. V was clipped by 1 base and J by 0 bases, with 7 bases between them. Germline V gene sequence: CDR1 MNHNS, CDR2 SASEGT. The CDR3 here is CASSEGALSNQPQHF. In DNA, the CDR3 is TGTGCCAGCAGTGAAGGGGCCCTTAGCAATCAGCCCCAGCATTTT.

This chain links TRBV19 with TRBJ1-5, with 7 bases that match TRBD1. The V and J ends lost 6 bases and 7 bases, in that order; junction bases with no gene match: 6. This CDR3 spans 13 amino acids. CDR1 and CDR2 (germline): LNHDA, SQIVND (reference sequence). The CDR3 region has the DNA TGTGCCAGTAGCGACAGGGAATTGCAGCCCCAGCATTTT. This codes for CASSDRELQPQHF.

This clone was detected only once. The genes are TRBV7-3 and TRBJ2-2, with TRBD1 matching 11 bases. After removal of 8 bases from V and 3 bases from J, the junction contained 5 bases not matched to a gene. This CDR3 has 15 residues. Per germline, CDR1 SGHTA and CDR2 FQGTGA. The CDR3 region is CASRGTGGHTGELFF. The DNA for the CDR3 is TGTGCCAGCCGAGGGACAGGGGGGCACACCGGGGAGCTGTTTTTT.

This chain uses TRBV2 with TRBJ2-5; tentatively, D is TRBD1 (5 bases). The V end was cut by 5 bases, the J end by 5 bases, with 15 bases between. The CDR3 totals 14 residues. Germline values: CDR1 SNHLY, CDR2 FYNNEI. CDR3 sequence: CASSPWGIKETQYF. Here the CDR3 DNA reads TGTGCCAGCAGTCCTTGGGGCATCAAGGAGACCCAGTACTTC. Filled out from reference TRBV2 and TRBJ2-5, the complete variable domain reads EPEVTQTPSHQVTQMGQEVILRCVPISNHLYFYWYRQILGQKVEFLVSFYNNEISEKSEIFDDQFSVERPDGSNFTLKIRSTKLEDSAMYFCASSPWGIKETQYFGPGTRLLVL.

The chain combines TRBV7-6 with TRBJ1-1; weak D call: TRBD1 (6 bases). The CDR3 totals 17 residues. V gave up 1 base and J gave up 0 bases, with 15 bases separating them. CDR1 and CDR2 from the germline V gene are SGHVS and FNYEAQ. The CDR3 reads CASSLDFGEGVNTEAFF. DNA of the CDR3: TGTGCCAGCAGCTTAGATTTCGGGGAGGGGGTGAACACTGAAGCTTTCTTT. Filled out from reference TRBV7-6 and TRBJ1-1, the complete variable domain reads GAGVSQSPRYKVTKRGQDVALRCDPISGHVSLYWYRQALGQGPEFLTYFNYEAQQDKSGLPNDRFSAERPEGSISTLTIQRTEQRDSAMYRCASSLDFGEGVNTEAFFGQGTRLTVV.

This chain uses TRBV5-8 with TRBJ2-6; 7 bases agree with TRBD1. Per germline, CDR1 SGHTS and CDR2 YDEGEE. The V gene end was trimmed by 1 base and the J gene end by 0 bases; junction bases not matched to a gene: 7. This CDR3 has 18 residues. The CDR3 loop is CASSLRGTDVSGANVLTF. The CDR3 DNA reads TGTGCCAGCAGCTTGAGGGGGACAGATGTCTCTGGGGCCAACGTCCTGACTTTC.

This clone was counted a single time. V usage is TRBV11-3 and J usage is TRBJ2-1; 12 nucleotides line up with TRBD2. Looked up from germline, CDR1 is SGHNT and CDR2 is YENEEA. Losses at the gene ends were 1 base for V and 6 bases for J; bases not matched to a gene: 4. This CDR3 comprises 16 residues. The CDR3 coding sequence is TGTGCCAGCAGCTTAGCCCTAGCGGGGGGGGGCAATGAGCAGTTCTTC. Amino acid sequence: CASSLALAGGGNEQFF.

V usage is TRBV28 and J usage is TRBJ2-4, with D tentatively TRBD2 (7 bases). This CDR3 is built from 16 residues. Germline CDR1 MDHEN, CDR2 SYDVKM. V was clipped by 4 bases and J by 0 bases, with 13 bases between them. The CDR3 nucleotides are TGTGCCAGCAGTTCCCCCGGGGGGCTAGCCAAAAACATTCAGTACTTC. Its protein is CASSSPGGLAKNIQYF.

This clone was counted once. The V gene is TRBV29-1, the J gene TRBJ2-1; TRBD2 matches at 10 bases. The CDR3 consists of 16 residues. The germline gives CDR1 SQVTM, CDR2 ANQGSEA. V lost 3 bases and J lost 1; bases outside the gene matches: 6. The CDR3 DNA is TGCAGCGTTGAGGGTGTAGCGGGGGGTTCCTACAATGAGCAGTTCTTC. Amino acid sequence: CSVEGVAGGSYNEQFF.

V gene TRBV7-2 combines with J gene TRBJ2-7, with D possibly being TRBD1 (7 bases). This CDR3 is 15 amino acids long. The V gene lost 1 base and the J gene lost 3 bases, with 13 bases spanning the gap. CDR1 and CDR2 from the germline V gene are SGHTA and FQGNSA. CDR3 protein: CASSLVGRGDYEQYF. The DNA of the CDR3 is TGTGCCAGCAGCTTAGTCGGCAGGGGGGACTACGAGCAGTACTTC. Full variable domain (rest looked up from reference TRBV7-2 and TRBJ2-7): GAGVSQSPSNKVTEKGKDVELRCDPISGHTALYWYRQSLGQGLEFLIYFQGNSAPDKSGLPSDRFSAERTGGSVSTLTIQRTQQEDSAVYLCASSLVGRGDYEQYFGPGTRLTVT.

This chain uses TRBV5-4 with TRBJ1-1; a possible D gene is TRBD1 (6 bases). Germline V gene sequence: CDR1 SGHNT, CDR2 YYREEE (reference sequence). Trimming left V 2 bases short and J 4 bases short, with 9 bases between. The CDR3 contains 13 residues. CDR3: CASSLQGRTEAFF. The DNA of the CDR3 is TGTGCCAGCAGCTTACAGGGACGCACTGAAGCTTTCTTT. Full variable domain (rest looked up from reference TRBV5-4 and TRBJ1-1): ETGVTQSPTHLIKTRGQQVTLRCSSQSGHNTVSWYQQALGQGPQFIFQYYREEENGRGNFPPRFSGLQFPNYSSELNVNALELDDSALYLCASSLQGRTEAFFGQGTRLTVV.

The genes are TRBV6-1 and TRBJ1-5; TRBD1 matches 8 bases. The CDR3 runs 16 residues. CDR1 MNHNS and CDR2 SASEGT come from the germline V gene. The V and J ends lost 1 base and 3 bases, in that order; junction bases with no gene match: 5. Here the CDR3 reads CASSEGGQGYNQPQHF. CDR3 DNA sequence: TGTGCCAGCAGTGAAGGAGGACAGGGTTACAATCAGCCCCAGCATTTT.

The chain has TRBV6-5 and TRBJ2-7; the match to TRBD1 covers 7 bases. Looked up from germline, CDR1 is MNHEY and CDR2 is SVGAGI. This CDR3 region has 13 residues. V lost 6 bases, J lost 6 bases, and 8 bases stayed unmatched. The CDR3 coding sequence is TGTGCCAGCAGGGCCGGGACAGCGAGCGAGCAGTACGTC. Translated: CASRAGTASEQYV.

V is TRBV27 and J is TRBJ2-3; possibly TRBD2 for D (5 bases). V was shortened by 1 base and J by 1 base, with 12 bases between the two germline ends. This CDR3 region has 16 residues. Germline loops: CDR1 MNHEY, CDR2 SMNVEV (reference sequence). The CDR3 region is CASSLYSSSGTDTQYF. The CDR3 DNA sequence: TGTGCCAGCAGTTTATATTCTAGCTCGGGCACAGATACGCAGTATTTT.

The CDR3 here is CASSGGTRGRTEAFF. The CDR3 DNA is TGTGCCAGCAGCGGAGGGACCCGGGGGAGGACTGAAGCTTTCTTT. The V and J genes are TRBV5-4 and TRBJ1-1; TRBD1 is a possible D gene (5 bases). Trimming stripped 4 bases from V and 5 bases from J, with 18 bases between. This CDR3 is built from 15 residues. CDR1 is SGHNT, CDR2 YYREEE, per germline (reference sequence).